The 20 T cell receptor beta chains reported below all come from one sample, sequenced in a study of spatial heterogeneity in lung cancer. TCRdb redid the calling of the 5' RACE reads with MiXCR, one entry per CDR3 protein. The sample contains around 110,000 distinct CDR3 sequences, 12% of which appear only once. Time point noted: blood at routine non-recurrence follow-up after resection. The study sequenced unsorted whole RNA from tumor, nontumor lung or frozen PBMC. Sequenced here: PBMCs, sampled at follow-up. The source of these receptors is a male donor with early-stage non-small cell lung cancer.

This clonotype was detected only a few times. This chain joins TRBV6-1 and TRBJ2-7, with D hard to call. There are 10 residues in the CDR3. Per germline, CDR1 MNHNS and CDR2 SASEGT. The ends were cut back, 2 bases at V and 13 bases at J, with 9 bases in the middle. CDR3 loop: CASSEFSTYF. For the CDR3, the DNA is TGTGCCAGCAGTGAATTTTCGACTTACTTC.

This clonotype was seen more than once but under ten times. This sequence joins TRBV27 and TRBJ1-4; maybe TRBD1 (5 bases). This CDR3 region has 15 residues. The germline V gene encodes CDR1 MNHEY and CDR2 SMNVEV (reference sequence). Trimming pared 6 bases from V and 5 bases from J, leaving 16 bases between. CDR3 protein: CASSDSGPGNEKLFF. The CDR3 nucleotides are TGTGCCAGCAGCGACTCGGGACCAGGGAATGAAAAACTGTTTTTT.

This clonotype was counted many times. The chain employs TRBV3-1 and TRBJ2-7; 7 bases are shared with TRBD1. V lost 1 base and J lost 2; bases outside the gene matches: 5. CDR1 is LGHDT, CDR2 YNNKEL, per germline (reference sequence). The CDR3 consists of 15 residues. The DNA of the CDR3 is TGTGCCAGCAGCCAAGCGACAGGGTCGACCTACGAGCAGTACTTC. Protein product: CASSQATGSTYEQYF.

This rearrangement joins TRBV5-1 to TRBJ2-3, with 8 bases identical to TRBD1. The CDR3 runs to 16 residues. Germline V gene lookup returns CDR1 SGHRS and CDR2 YFSETQ. Trimming removed 4 bases from V and 6 bases from J; junction bases left unmatched: 13. In DNA form, the CDR3 reads TGCGCCAGCAGCACCCGACAGGGGATGCAAGGGGATACGCAGTATTTT. Residues: CASSTRQGMQGDTQYF. The full variable domain, in which reference TRBV5-1 and TRBJ2-3 provide the parts outside the CDR3, is KAGVTQTPRYLIKTRGQQVTLSCSPISGHRSVSWYQQTPGQGLQFLFEYFSETQRNKGNFPGRFSGRQFSNSRSEMNVSTLELGDSALYLCASSTRQGMQGDTQYFGPGTRLTVL.

This clonotype was observed at least ten times. The chain links TRBV12-3 or TRBV12-4 to TRBJ2-7; TRBD1 matches at 11 bases. V trimming: 6 bases; J trimming: 4 bases; junction bases outside the gene matches: 5. This CDR3 contains 14 residues. The CDR3 is CASRGTGGVYEQYF. For the CDR3, the DNA is TGTGCCAGCAGGGGGACAGGGGGAGTTTACGAGCAGTACTTC.

This chain connects TRBV20-1 to TRBJ2-1, with D unclear. This CDR3 has 16 amino acids. V was clipped by 2 bases and J by 0 bases, with 14 bases between them. Looked up from germline, CDR1 is DFQATT and CDR2 is SNEGSKA (reference sequence). Here the CDR3 DNA reads TGCAGTGCTAGACCGGCGGCTCTGAGCTCCTACAATGAGCAGTTCTTC. Protein sequence: CSARPAALSSYNEQFF.

The chain carries TRBV9 and TRBJ2-7; TRBD2 agrees at 9 bases. From germline, CDR1 is SGDLS and CDR2 YYNGEE. J was trimmed by 6 bases and V by 3 bases; bases with no gene match: 4. The CDR3 covers 13 residues. The CDR3 sequence is CASSDETSGEQYF. CDR3 nucleotide sequence: TGTGCCAGCAGCGATGAGACTAGCGGCGAGCAGTACTTC.

This clonotype came up a few times. This chain uses TRBV11-3 with TRBJ2-5; D not resolved. Germline CDR1 and CDR2: SGHNT and YENEEA. The CDR3 is 13 residues long. Trimming left V 6 bases short and J 6 bases short, with 14 bases between. CDR3 in DNA: TGTGCCAGCAGGGGCAGGACCGACCAGACCCAGTACTTC. Translation: CASRGRTDQTQYF.

This clonotype was counted ten times or more. V is TRBV12-3 or TRBV12-4 and J is TRBJ2-3, with D uncertain. The CDR3 contains 14 residues. Deletions cut 6 bases from V and 2 bases from J, with 12 bases between. The CDR3 sequence: CASSPPVHTDTQYF. The CDR3 coding sequence is TGTGCCAGCAGCCCCCCCGTCCACACAGATACGCAGTATTTT.

This clonotype was picked up a small number of times. The CDR3 DNA follows: TGCAGTGCCCGAGTCCCTAGCGGGGGGAACCAAGAGACCCAGTACTTC. It is translated as CSARVPSGGNQETQYF. The rearrangement joins TRBV20-1 to TRBJ2-5; 11 bases map to TRBD2. V shed 6 bases and J 0 bases; nucleotides not matched to a gene: 9. The length of the CDR3 is 16 residues. Germline V gene lookup returns CDR1 DFQATT and CDR2 SNEGSKA (reference sequence).

The rearrangement joins TRBV20-1 to TRBJ2-1, with 8 bases that match TRBD2. CDR3 length: 14 residues. Germline assignment: CDR1 DFQATT and CDR2 SNEGSKA (reference sequence). V was clipped by 5 bases and J by 10 bases; unmatched bases: 13. The chain's CDR3 is CSAALPGLVGEQFF. CDR3 nucleotides: TGCAGTGCTGCCCTACCGGGACTAGTCGGGGAGCAGTTCTTC.

The table lists this clonotype with many counts. The rearrangement joins TRBV15 to TRBJ2-7; TRBD2 is a possible D gene (6 bases). CDR3 size: 14 residues. Per germline, CDR1 LNHNV and CDR2 YYDKDF (reference sequence). V shed 1 base and J shed 2 bases, with 9 bases lying between them. For the CDR3, the DNA is TGTGCCACCAGCAGAGCCCGGGGGACCTACGAGCAGTACTTC. Amino acids: CATSRARGTYEQYF.

V gene TRBV7-8 combines with J gene TRBJ2-1; 9 bases map to TRBD2. The germline V gene encodes CDR1 SGHVS and CDR2 FQNEAQ. V was pared by 1 base and J by 0 bases, with 10 bases of the junction left unmatched. The CDR3 runs 19 residues. The CDR3 region is CASSLVVPSGASSYNEQFF. The CDR3 DNA reads TGTGCCAGCAGCTTAGTGGTCCCTAGCGGGGCTAGCTCCTACAATGAGCAGTTCTTC.

This clonotype was seen more than once but under ten times. The chain is built from TRBV5-1 and TRBJ2-2, with 8 bases fitting TRBD1. V lost 0 bases and J lost 0; bases outside the gene matches: 1. Germline lookup yields CDR1 SGHRS and CDR2 YFSETQ. The CDR3 sequence is 16 residues long. The DNA for the CDR3 is TGCGCCAGCAGCTTGGAGGACAGGGCGAACACCGGGGAGCTGTTTTTT. Translating it yields CASSLEDRANTGELFF.

This clonotype has ten or more counts. The chain is built from TRBV4-3 and TRBJ1-2, with D uncertain. This CDR3 has 15 amino acids. Deletions cut 0 bases from V and 4 bases from J, with 12 bases between. Germline-derived CDR1 and CDR2 are LGHNA and YSLEER. The CDR3 coding sequence is TGCGCCAGCAGCCAAGATCGCGACGGGGTCTATGGCTACACCTTC. Amino acid sequence: CASSQDRDGVYGYTF.

The V call is TRBV4-1, the J call TRBJ2-3, with 8 bases that match TRBD2. Germline loops: CDR1 MGHRA, CDR2 YSYEKL. This CDR3 has 15 amino acids. V was pared by 3 bases and J by 4 bases, with 6 bases of the junction left unmatched. The CDR3 here is CASSQPGGLPDTQYF. CDR3 bases: TGCGCCAGCAGCCAGCCGGGGGGGCTCCCAGATACGCAGTATTTT.

This clonotype was recorded a few times. V and J are TRBV24-1 and TRBJ2-1, with 14 bases aligning to TRBD2. Per germline, CDR1 KGHDR and CDR2 SFDVKD. This CDR3 region has 20 residues. The J segment lost 0 bases and the V segment lost 4 bases, leaving 10 bases of the junction unmatched. DNA of the CDR3: TGTGCCACCAGTGAGCTAGGGACTAGCGGGGGCGTAAGCTCCTACAATGAGCAGTTCTTC. Its protein is CATSELGTSGGVSSYNEQFF.

J is TRBJ1-2 and V is TRBV3-1; D not certain. The CDR3 has 13 residues. Germline values: CDR1 LGHDT, CDR2 YNNKEL (reference sequence). V gave up 4 bases and J gave up 3 bases, with 9 bases separating them. CDR3 amino acids: CASSRDPDYGYTF. The CDR3 DNA reads TGTGCCAGCAGCCGCGACCCCGACTATGGCTACACCTTC. The variable domain in full, with the rest retrieved from reference TRBV3-1 and TRBJ1-2, is DTAVSQTPKYLVTQMGNDKSIKCEQNLGHDTMYWYKQDSKKFLKIMFSYNNKELIINETVPNRFSPKSPDKAHLNLHINSLELGDSAVYFCASSRDPDYGYTFGSGTRLTVV.

This clonotype was detected ten times or more. The genes are TRBV10-3 and TRBJ1-6, with 8 bases matching TRBD1. With 6 bases clipped from V and 2 bases from J, the junction kept 3 bases outside the gene matches. The V gene's germline CDR1 is ENHRY and CDR2 SYGVKD. The CDR3 spans 15 residues. CDR3 DNA: TGTGCCATCAGCCCGACAGGGGCCTATAATTCACCCCTCCACTTT. Encoded protein: CAISPTGAYNSPLHF.

This clonotype was seen at least ten times. The genes are TRBV28 and TRBJ2-1; D may be TRBD1 (6 bases). V was pared by 5 bases and J by 0 bases, with 14 bases between. Germline V gives CDR1 MDHEN, CDR2 SYDVKM. This CDR3 is 16 amino acids long. CDR3 protein: CASSASTGSSYNEQFF. CDR3 sequence (DNA): TGTGCCAGCAGTGCCTCGACAGGTTCCTCCTACAATGAGCAGTTCTTC.